This record looks at one T cell receptor beta chain sequence and its context. Original handling: Reference gene primer amplification gave estimated nucleated cell counts. Generated by immunoSEQ multiplex PCR, the TCRdb table keeps only in-frame clones and is missing some. V and J calls and clone size follow that table, whereas D and trimming were derived from the DNA. The sample consists of 150,000 to 200,000 clones, more than 70% of them appearing once. CDR3 length equals 13 residues. Germline V lookup: CDR1 SGHTA, CDR2 FQGNSA. The ends lost 6 bases at V and 4 bases at J; junction bases unmatched: 3. The source of the sample is a study of blood T cell repertoires in COVID-19. Study overall: The United States, Italy and Spain were the sources of the acute and convalescent COVID-19 samples. In each case, the material was cDNA or gDNA derived from T cells, B-cell-depleted T cells, or PBMCs.

Sequencing was carried out using peripheral blood. V usage is TRBV7-2 and J usage is TRBJ1-1; TRBD1 agrees at 9 bases. This sequence originates from a man aged 45-65 years who had recovered from COVID-19. CDR3 in amino acids: CASSDRGSTEAFF. CDR3 sequence (DNA): TGTGCCAGCAGTGACAGGGGGAGCACTGAAGCTTTCTTT.